The clone carrying this T cell receptor beta chain was seen only a few times. Antigen specificity is unknown. This sample includes further DNA sequences coding for the same CDR3. The data were obtained in a study of beta chain features in type 1 diabetes. The CDR3 sequence is 13 residues long. Germline CDR1 MRHNA, CDR2 SNTAGT. Trimming took off 4 bases at V and 1 base at J, with 7 bases between the two ends. The whole isolated RNA underwent reverse transcription, so sequencing captured expressed TCRB transcripts. Method: immunoSEQ multiplex PCR; TCRdb's copy keeps in-frame clones and lacks some. This sample has 300,000 to 350,000 clones, with approximately 14% found just once. Study results and limitations: More deletions and fewer insertions at VDJ junctions were seen in type 1 diabetes patients. Any role of HLA type in TCRB rearrangement remained unresolved here.

Sequencing was carried out using central memory CD4+ T cells from blood. The TCR was taken from a young man in good health. The rearrangement joins TRBV6-4 to TRBJ1-1; the D is unclear. The CDR3 region has the DNA TGTGCCAGCAGTGCCGGCAAGAACACTGAAGCTTTCTTT. This codes for CASSAGKNTEAFF.